This TCR beta chain came from a study of cytomegalovirus exposure and HLA in healthy donors. Turning to the study itself: Genetic ancestry analysis placed about 84% of the roughly 400 donors that were genotyped in the Caucasian-associated cluster. The study's findings and limits: Researchers reported in a later analysis that common viral pathogens appeared linked to several top clusters.

The ends were cut back, 3 bases at V and 0 bases at J, with 9 bases in the middle. This CDR3 is built from 14 residues. The V gene's germline CDR1 is SGDLS and CDR2 YYNGEE. The PCR used 60 Vbeta and 13 Jbeta primers. The data were produced by immunoSEQ multiplex PCR, yet TCRdb's version contains in-frame clones alone and is incomplete. The sample contains about 140,000 clones, 75% of which appear only once. Notes on this clone: Its specificity is unknown.

Each donor was healthy, and each was a bone marrow donor. Sequenced: PBMCs. The origin of this receptor is a man aged 35-49 years in good health and CMV-seronegative. The rearrangement uses TRBV9 and TRBJ1-2; TRBD1 might be the D (6 bases). DNA of the CDR3: TGTGCCAGCAGCGCGACAGGCGCTAACTATGGCTACACCTTC. This sequence encodes CASSATGANYGYTF.